This TCR beta chain was captured in a study of prognosis after radiotherapy for stage I lung cancer. Study-level background: SBRT radiotherapy comprised 3 to 5 fractions at a biologically effective dose of at least 100 Gy. Study-wide findings and caveats: For the expanded TCR clones, whether they were tumor-specific was not determined. Reduced Shannon entropy following stereotactic body radiation therapy was recorded in patients who developed distant metastases.

The germline V gene encodes CDR1 MNHEY and CDR2 SVGEGT. With 4 bases clipped from V and 8 bases from J, the junction kept 7 bases outside the gene matches. The CDR3 is made up of 13 amino acids. Peripheral blood, in roughly 6.4-milliliter volumes, was drawn at each of two time points. By two-round multiplex PCR, the TCR beta CDR3 was amplified from genomic DNA. First-round PCR, the initial amplification, used primers specific to each TRBV and TRBJ gene. Using its own MiXCR run on the multiplex PCR reads, TCRdb lists one record per CDR3 protein. This sample has about 31,000 distinct CDR3 sequences; around two fifths occur once, and the top ten carry over 15%. Details on this clonotype: The antigen remains unidentified.

The sample in question was PBMCs, obtained before or after stereotactic body radiation therapy (not recorded which). The chain joins TRBV6-2 or TRBV6-3 to TRBJ1-1; the match to TRBD1 covers 7 bases. The TCR comes from a donor aged 50 or older with non-small cell lung cancer. The DNA of the CDR3 is TGTGCCAGCAGTTCTCGGACAGGATCGGAAGCTTTCTTT. It codes for CASSSRTGSEAFF.